Below are 22 T cell receptor beta chains sequenced from a single sample in a study of CD8 T cells in Susac syndrome (dated 2019 in TCRdb). The library relied on the immunoSEQ multiplex PCR assay. RNA was extracted with the RNeasy kit and roughly 0.45 to 1 ug was reverse transcribed using random hexamers. Through fastp at Q25 and MiXCR, TCRdb rebuilt clones from the public reads, retaining in-frame beta chains. Identical CDR3 proteins give one entry, which carries the most common genes and DNA. The sample has roughly 250,000 distinct CDR3 sequences on record, less than 96% of them singletons. About 0.1% of the sample goes to the ten largest clones. Sequenced input: CD4+ T cells from PBMCs. These receptors originate from a human donor with Susac syndrome.

The chain couples TRBV7-9 to TRBJ1-2, with a tentative D call TRBD1 (5 bases). V was cut by 1 base and J by 7 bases, with 16 bases left in between. Germline V gene data show CDR1 as SEHNR and CDR2 as FQNEAQ (reference sequence). The CDR3 has 15 residues. The CDR3 bases are TGTGCCAGCAGCTTAGTGCAGGGCTCCTCCGGTGGCTACACCTTC. Translation: CASSLVQGSSGGYTF.

The chain recombines TRBV20-1 with TRBJ1-2, with TRBD1 matching over 9 bases. Unmatched junction bases numbered 6, after V lost 0 bases and J lost 4 bases. CDR3 length: 15 residues. The germline V gene encodes CDR1 DFQATT and CDR2 SNEGSKA (reference sequence). The CDR3 DNA reads as TGCAGTGCTAGAGAGGCAGGGACAGGGACCTATGGCTACACCTTC. The encoded protein is CSAREAGTGTYGYTF.

The chain carries TRBV20-1 and TRBJ1-5, with D unclear. With 2 bases removed from V and 5 bases from J, the gap between germline ends came to 16 bases. Looked up from germline, CDR1 is DFQATT and CDR2 is SNEGSKA (reference sequence). This CDR3 contains 15 residues. The CDR3 nucleotides are TGCAGTGCTAGATTGGGCGATGGGGATTATCAGCCCCAGCATTTT. Its protein is CSARLGDGDYQPQHF.

This chain links TRBV30 with TRBJ1-5, with TRBD1 as a possible D gene (5 bases). Germline V gene data show CDR1 as GTSNPN and CDR2 as SVGIG (reference sequence). CDR3 length equals 16 residues. Trimming stripped 5 bases from V and 0 bases from J, with 17 bases between. DNA of the CDR3: TGTGCCTGGTCGACCGGGACCCTATATAGCAATCAGCCCCAGCATTTT. Amino acid sequence: CAWSTGTLYSNQPQHF.

This clonotype has a handful of counts. This chain links TRBV5-4 with TRBJ2-3; D possibly corresponds to TRBD2 (5 bases). The CDR3 has 13 amino acids. V lost 6 bases to trimming and J lost 0 bases, with 8 bases between them. Germline-derived CDR1 and CDR2 are SGHNT and YYREEE (reference sequence). The CDR3 DNA reads as TGTGCCAGCACCCGGGGAAGCACAGATACGCAGTATTTT. Translation: CASTRGSTDTQYF.

This clonotype was seen once. The rearrangement joins TRBV9 to TRBJ2-3; 9 bases are a match to TRBD2. The germline gives CDR1 SGDLS, CDR2 YYNGEE. This CDR3 is built from 16 residues. The V and J ends lost 0 bases and 5 bases, in that order; junction bases with no gene match: 7. CDR3 in DNA: TGTGCCAGCAGCGTAGGACCTAGCGGGATGTTAGATACGCAGTATTTT. Amino acid sequence: CASSVGPSGMLDTQYF.

The chain couples TRBV30 to TRBJ1-3, with a weak D call TRBD1 (5 bases). Trimming pared 3 bases from V and 0 bases from J, leaving 15 bases between. There are 16 residues in the CDR3. Looked up from germline, CDR1 is GTSNPN and CDR2 is SVGIG (reference sequence). CDR3: CAWRPDPGYSGNTIYF. The CDR3 nucleotides read TGTGCCTGGAGGCCGGATCCAGGGTACTCTGGAAACACCATATATTTT.

This chain uses TRBV5-1 with TRBJ2-1, with no clear D. There are 15 residues in the CDR3. Trimming took off 3 bases at V and 0 bases at J, with 10 bases between the two ends. CDR1 is SGHRS, CDR2 YFSETQ, per germline. The CDR3 DNA follows: TGCGCCAGCAGCTCAGACGGAACCTCCTACAATGAGCAGTTCTTC. Its protein product is CASSSDGTSYNEQFF.

The chain employs TRBV20-1 and TRBJ1-1, with 7 bases aligning to TRBD1. Germline trimming cut 2 bases from V and 1 base from J; bases unmatched to any gene: 4. This CDR3 is 14 amino acids long. Per germline, CDR1 DFQATT and CDR2 SNEGSKA (reference sequence). CDR3: CSARIGGENTEAFF. The CDR3 region has the DNA TGCAGTGCTAGAATAGGGGGCGAGAACACTGAAGCTTTCTTT.

This clonotype has just a few counts. The chain couples TRBV3-1 to TRBJ1-1; D gene unclear. The CDR3 totals 13 residues. The V end was cut by 2 bases, the J end by 1 base, with 5 bases between. Germline loops: CDR1 LGHDT, CDR2 YNNKEL (reference sequence). CDR3 bases: TGTGCCAGCAGCCAATTAGAGAACACTGAAGCTTTCTTT. This gives the protein CASSQLENTEAFF.

The genes are TRBV25-1 and TRBJ1-4, with a possible D match to TRBD1 (6 bases). Trimming took 6 bases from V and 7 from J, leaving 18 bases between them. The CDR3 extends over 15 amino acids. The germline V gene has CDR1 MGHDK and CDR2 SYGVNS. The CDR3: CASSVQGLGGEKLFF. CDR3 bases: TGTGCCAGCAGCGTACAGGGTCTTGGGGGTGAAAAACTGTTTTTT.

V gene TRBV7-9 combines with J gene TRBJ2-7; no reliable D call. Trimming shortened V by 1 base and J by 5 bases, and 6 bases separated the two germline ends. Germline V gene sequence: CDR1 SEHNR, CDR2 FQNEAQ (reference sequence). There are 12 residues in the CDR3. The CDR3 loop reads CASSLGVDEQYF. The CDR3 coding sequence is TGTGCCAGCAGCTTAGGTGTGGACGAGCAGTACTTC.

The chain employs TRBV29-1 and TRBJ2-3, with 9 bases fitting TRBD1. With V trimmed by 1 base and J by 2 bases, 7 bases remained unmatched. Germline V CDR1 and CDR2: SQVTM, ANQGSEA. This CDR3 is 16 amino acids long. CDR3 region: CSVEVAGTGITDTQYF. Here the CDR3 DNA reads TGCAGCGTTGAAGTGGCGGGGACAGGGATCACAGATACGCAGTATTTT.

This chain uses TRBV14 with TRBJ2-3, with D uncertain. From germline, CDR1 is SGHDN and CDR2 FVKESK. V was trimmed by 1 base and J by 0 bases, leaving 11 bases between them. CDR3 length: 16 amino acids. The CDR3 nucleotides read TGTGCCAGCAGCCAAGGTCGAACTACCAGCACAGATACGCAGTATTTT. Translation: CASSQGRTTSTDTQYF.

The chain's CDR3 is CASRTGLSGNTIYF. In DNA form, the CDR3 reads TGTGCCAGCAGAACAGGGCTCTCTGGAAACACCATATATTTT. The chain has TRBV2 and TRBJ1-3; tentative D call: TRBD1 (6 bases). Germline CDR1 reads SNHLY; CDR2 reads FYNNEI. V lost 6 bases, J lost 0 bases, and 9 bases lay in between. The CDR3 consists of 14 residues.

The V gene is TRBV19, the J gene TRBJ2-6; the D is unclear. This CDR3 contains 14 residues. The germline V and J ends were trimmed by 6 bases and 5 bases, with 11 bases remaining between them. The germline V gene has CDR1 LNHDA and CDR2 SQIVND (reference sequence). The CDR3 DNA is TGTGCCAGTAGCGGGCTTCAGCGGGCCAACGTCCTGACTTTC. Its translation is CASSGLQRANVLTF.

The rearrangement links TRBV19 to TRBJ1-4; a weak D match, TRBD1 (6 bases). CDR3 length: 15 residues. In germline, CDR1 is LNHDA, CDR2 SQIVND (reference sequence). With 5 bases removed from V and 8 bases from J, the gap between germline ends came to 18 bases. Here the CDR3 DNA reads TGTGCCAGTAGTGCCCTTGGGGGGCGGGGCGAAAAACTGTTTTTT. Protein: CASSALGGRGEKLFF.

The rearrangement uses TRBV29-1 and TRBJ2-2; perhaps TRBD2 as D (5 bases). This CDR3 is built from 14 residues. Germline CDR1 and CDR2: SQVTM and ANQGSEA. V gave up 2 bases and J gave up 3 bases, with 10 bases separating them. In DNA, the CDR3 is TGCAGCGTTGAACGAGGGTCGTACACCGGGGAGCTGTTTTTT. Translating it yields CSVERGSYTGELFF.

This chain uses TRBV5-4 with TRBJ2-1; 9 nucleotides agree with TRBD1. Germline V gene data show CDR1 as SGHNT and CDR2 as YYREEE (reference sequence). There are 16 residues in the CDR3. Trimming removed 4 bases from V and 4 bases from J; junction bases left unmatched: 9. This CDR3 is CASSRHGTGNYNEQFF. CDR3 DNA: TGTGCCAGCAGCAGACACGGGACAGGGAATTACAATGAGCAGTTCTTC.

This clonotype has only a few counts. The V call is TRBV18, the J call TRBJ1-2, with D unclear. The CDR3 runs to 13 residues. With 3 bases removed from V and 3 bases from J, the gap between germline ends came to 8 bases. Germline values: CDR1 KGHSH, CDR2 LQKENI. The CDR3 region has the DNA TGTGCCAGCTCACCGGACGGAGACTATGGCTACACCTTC. Encoded protein: CASSPDGDYGYTF.

The gene calls are TRBV5-1 and TRBJ1-1, with D unresolved. V lost 0 bases to trimming and J lost 6 bases, with 12 bases between them. The V gene's germline CDR1 is SGHRS and CDR2 YFSETQ. The CDR3 loop spans 14 amino acids. The CDR3 DNA reads as TGCGCCAGCAGCTTGGTCATGTCTGGGGCTGAAGCTTTCTTT. It encodes CASSLVMSGAEAFF.

J is TRBJ2-3 and V is TRBV29-1; D call uncertain. The V end was cut by 7 bases, the J end by 1 base, with 6 bases between. Germline-derived CDR1 and CDR2 are SQVTM and ANQGSEA. The CDR3 is 11 amino acids. The CDR3 region is CSASRTDTQYF. DNA of the CDR3: TGCAGCGCTTCTCGCACAGATACGCAGTATTTT.